The rows below give T cell receptor beta chains drawn from one sample of a study of shared clonotypes between healthy human individuals. TCRdb's table, derived via immunoSEQ multiplex PCR, lists solely in-frame clones and lacks some. The sample records about 1 million clones, 70% to 80% being singletons. Source material: memory CD4+ T cells sorted from blood. These receptors originate from a man younger than 30 in good health. The CDR3 runs from the conserved cysteine through the conserved F or W. Each record gives: J gene, V gene, clone size, D gene, CDR3 length, CDR3 protein, CDR3 DNA. A D gene is named only where the DNA matches it firmly. The listing skips clone size in some rows; elsewhere it reads once, few, many or a size class.

>TRBJ2-2|TRBV4-1|NA|NA|12
CASSRDTGELFF
TGCGCCAGCAGCCGAGACACCGGGGAGCTGTTTTTT
>TRBJ1-5|TRBV19|few|NA|14
CASSRSRVYGPQHF
TGTGCCAGTAGTCGTTCCAGGGTCTATGGGCCCCAGCATTTT
>TRBJ2-7|TRBV18|NA|NA|14
CASSVQRDSYEQYF
TGTGCCAGCTCTGTTCAGAGAGACTCCTACGAGCAGTACTTC
>TRBJ2-7|TRBV25-1|NA|NA|12
CASSATERQQYF
TGTGCCAGCAGTGCCACAGAGCGACAGCAGTACTTC
>TRBJ1-4|TRBV6-6|NA|NA|11
CASSYLEKLFF
TGTGCCAGCAGTTACCTTGAAAAACTGTTTTTT
>TRBJ2-5|TRBV28|NA|NA|14
CASSLGWGGETQYF
TGTGCCAGCAGTTTAGGGTGGGGCGGGGAGACCCAGTACTTC
>TRBJ1-1|TRBV15|NA|TRBD1|14
CATSKDRDRTEAFF
TGTGCCACCAGCAAGGACAGGGACCGCACTGAAGCTTTCTTT
>TRBJ1-3|TRBV11-2|NA|NA|14
CASSLSRAGNTIYF
TGTGCCAGCAGCCTTTCCAGGGCTGGAAACACCATATATTTT
>TRBJ2-7|TRBV4-1|NA|TRBD1|15
CASSWDSSTSYEQYF
TGCGCCAGCAGTTGGGACAGCTCAACCTCCTACGAGCAGTACTTC
>TRBJ1-1|TRBV29-1|NA|NA|13
CSGIGAVNTEAFF
TGCAGCGGGATAGGGGCCGTGAACACTGAAGCTTTCTTT
>TRBJ2-7|TRBV6-1|once|NA|14
CASTTSSRIYEQYF
TGTGCCAGCACGACTAGTAGCAGAATCTACGAGCAGTACTTC
>TRBJ1-6|TRBV6-1|NA|NA|11
CASSSAWTLHF
TGTGCCAGCAGTTCCGCTTGGACCCTCCACTTT
>TRBJ1-2|TRBV4-1|NA|NA|16
CASSHLKFGGEGGYTF
TGCGCCAGCAGCCACCTAAAATTCGGAGGGGAGGGTGGCTACACCTTC
>TRBJ2-1|TRBV6-5|NA|TRBD2|16
CASSYQLPTSGGEQFF
TGTGCCAGCAGTTACCAATTACCGACTAGCGGGGGAGAGCAGTTCTTC
>TRBJ2-1|TRBV11-2|NA|TRBD2|15
CASSPLAGSYNEQFF
TGTGCCAGCAGCCCGTTAGCGGGGTCATACAATGAGCAGTTCTTC
>TRBJ2-2|TRBV5-5|NA|TRBD2|16
CASSLATREGTGELFF
TGTGCCAGCAGCTTGGCCACCAGGGAGGGGACCGGGGAGCTGTTTTTT
>TRBJ2-2|TRBV19|NA|NA|12
CASKENTGELFF
TGTGCCAGTAAGGAAAACACCGGGGAGCTGTTTTTT
>TRBJ2-2|TRBV5-4|NA|NA|16
CASTAGAGRGTGELFF
TGTGCCAGCACGGCTGGGGCAGGCAGAGGCACCGGGGAGCTGTTTTTT
>TRBJ2-7|TRBV19|once|NA|16
CASSITDSRSSYEQYF
TGTGCCAGTAGTATCACGGACAGCCGCAGCTCCTACGAGCAGTACTTC
>TRBJ2-7|TRBV12-5|NA|NA|14
CASGFRQGTYEQYF
TGTGCTAGTGGTTTTCGGCAGGGGACCTACGAGCAGTACTTC
>TRBJ1-2|TRBV19|NA|NA|15
CASSPGQLANYGYTF
TGTGCCAGTAGTCCCGGACAGCTTGCTAACTATGGCTACACCTTC
>TRBJ1-5|TRBV10-3|NA|NA|16
CAISPGAPYSNQPQHF
TGTGCCATCAGTCCCGGCGCCCCTTATAGCAATCAGCCCCAGCATTTT
>TRBJ2-5|TRBV30|NA|NA|13
CAWSPGLEGTQYF
TGTGCCTGGAGTCCGGGTCTAGAGGGGACCCAGTACTTC
>TRBJ1-4|TRBV19|NA|NA|13
CASSPQGLEKLFF
TGTGCCAGTAGTCCCCAGGGTCTTGAAAAACTGTTTTTT
>TRBJ2-1|TRBV9|few|TRBD1|15
CASSLDRGLYNEQFF
TGTGCCAGCAGCCTCGACAGGGGTTTGTACAATGAGCAGTTCTTC
>TRBJ2-2|TRBV19|NA|NA|14
CASSEGGNTGELFF
TGTGCCAGCAGCGAGGGGGGAAACACCGGGGAGCTGTTTTTT
>TRBJ2-2|TRBV11-2|NA|NA|15
CASSLEGGHTGELFF
TGTGCCAGCAGCCTGGAGGGGGGGCACACCGGGGAGCTGTTTTTT
>TRBJ2-1|TRBV5-4|NA|TRBD2|15
CASSPAGGFYNEQFF
TGTGCCAGCAGCCCAGCGGGAGGGTTCTACAATGAGCAGTTCTTC
>TRBJ1-2|TRBV19|NA|TRBD1|12
CASSTGTAAYTF
TGTGCCAGTAGTACCGGGACAGCGGCTTATACCTTC
>TRBJ2-5|TRBV19|NA|NA|14
CASSSPAGKETQYF
TGTGCCAGTAGTTCGCCGGCTGGGAAAGAGACCCAGTACTTC
>TRBJ1-1|TRBV19|NA|NA|14
CASTRWGYRTEAFF
TGTGCCAGTACCCGATGGGGGTATCGCACTGAAGCTTTCTTT
>TRBJ1-5|TRBV28|NA|TRBD1|16
CASSLRGRGANQPQHF
TGTGCCAGCAGTTTACGCGGCAGGGGGGCGAATCAGCCCCAGCATTTT
>TRBJ1-4|TRBV2|NA|TRBD1|15
CASSETGFGNEKLFF
TGTGCCAGCAGTGAGACAGGGTTTGGGAATGAAAAACTGTTTTTT
>TRBJ2-1|TRBV12-5|NA|NA|13
CASWDLRETEQFF
TGTGCTAGTTGGGACCTCAGGGAAACAGAGCAGTTCTTC
>TRBJ2-1|TRBV28|NA|TRBD1|15
CASSFGTGPYNEQFF
TGTGCCAGCAGTTTCGGGACAGGTCCCTACAATGAGCAGTTCTTC
>TRBJ1-2|TRBV4-2|NA|NA|15
CASSQEGGRVDGYTF
TGTGCCAGCAGCCAAGAGGGGGGGAGGGTGGATGGCTACACCTTC
>TRBJ2-5|TRBV4-2|many|TRBD2|17
CASSQDTASGGQETQYF
TGTGCCAGCAGCCAAGATACGGCTAGCGGGGGTCAAGAGACCCAGTACTTC
>TRBJ1-1|TRBV7-9|NA|TRBD1|14
CASSRTGGATEAFF
TGTGCCAGCAGCCGGACAGGGGGCGCGACTGAAGCTTTCTTT
>TRBJ2-5|TRBV11-3|NA|NA|15
CASSLGGQYQETQYF
TGTGCCAGCAGCTTAGGGGGCCAGTACCAAGAGACCCAGTACTTC
>TRBJ2-7|TRBV6-6|NA|NA|11
CASSYLGLQYF
TGTGCCAGCAGTTACTTGGGGTTACAGTACTTC
>TRBJ2-7|TRBV18|NA|NA|15
CASSPPAQGPNEQYF
TGTGCCAGCTCACCACCGGCGCAGGGCCCGAACGAGCAGTACTTC
>TRBJ1-2|TRBV2|few|NA|13
CASTETASYGYTF
TGTGCCAGCACCGAGACAGCGAGCTATGGCTACACCTTC